This note documents a single T cell receptor beta chain sequence. No antigen is known for it. A much larger clone lies a single base off, so this may be a read error. This entry belongs to a study of tumor-infiltrating lymphocytes in primary liver carcinoma. The authors took blood RNA from unsorted whole blood and also extracted germline DNA. The researchers produced TCR beta cDNA from around 500 ng total RNA with a constant-region primer. ARM-PCR was slightly modified, and three nested multiplex PCR rounds with it gave rise to the TCR beta libraries. TRBV1-TRBV30 forward primers paired with a C-beta reverse primer were used in the first two PCR rounds, which ran about 11 cycles each. TCRdb re-called the multiplex PCR reads with MiXCR, one entry per CDR3 protein. The sample contains roughly 180,000 distinct CDR3 sequences, about 60% of which appear only once. CDR1 SGHAT and CDR2 FQNNGV come from the germline V gene. Trimming left V 8 bases short and J 4 bases short, with 26 bases between. The CDR3 is made up of 17 amino acids.

Study observations and caveats: Blood trailed tumors significantly in top-250-clone fraction (p = 0.039).

This sequence was found in a man aged 35 to 55 with primary liver carcinoma and hepatitis B virus infection. Source material: peripheral blood. The chain uses TRBV11-2 and TRBJ2-5; tentative D call: TRBD2 (6 bases). The DNA for the CDR3 is TGTGCCAGCGGTAATCCTCTGAACCAGGAGGGTCGAGAGACCCAGTACTTC. Its protein product is CASGNPLNQEGRETQYF.